This T cell receptor (beta chain) was found in a study of T cells in Graves' hyperthyroidism and ophthalmopathy. Study-level findings and limits: Clonotypes that were expanded in thyroid above 0.001 mostly appeared in blood too.

The CDR3 regions of TCR beta were amplified from RNA transcripts. An initial round of RT-PCR targeting the TCR CDR3 relied on the HTBI primer set. A single record per CDR3 protein comes from TCRdb applying MiXCR to the multiplex PCR reads. The data hold around 610,000 distinct CDR3 sequences, with roughly 14% observed a single time. V lost 1 base and J 5 bases, leaving 14 bases between the germline ends. Germline V lookup: CDR1 SGHTA, CDR2 FQGNSA. The CDR3 runs 15 residues. This clonotype came up once. The target antigen is unknown. Investigators excluded patients with uncontrolled infection, other autoimmune disease, pregnancy or lactation.

The sequence derives from a middle-aged woman with Graves' ophthalmopathy. The chain joins TRBV7-2 to TRBJ1-1; D perhaps matches TRBD1 (5 bases). The sequenced sample was blood. The CDR3 DNA sequence: TGTGCCAGCAGCTTAGTTCGGGGGGTGGGGACTGAAGCTTTCTTT. It is translated as CASSLVRGVGTEAFF.